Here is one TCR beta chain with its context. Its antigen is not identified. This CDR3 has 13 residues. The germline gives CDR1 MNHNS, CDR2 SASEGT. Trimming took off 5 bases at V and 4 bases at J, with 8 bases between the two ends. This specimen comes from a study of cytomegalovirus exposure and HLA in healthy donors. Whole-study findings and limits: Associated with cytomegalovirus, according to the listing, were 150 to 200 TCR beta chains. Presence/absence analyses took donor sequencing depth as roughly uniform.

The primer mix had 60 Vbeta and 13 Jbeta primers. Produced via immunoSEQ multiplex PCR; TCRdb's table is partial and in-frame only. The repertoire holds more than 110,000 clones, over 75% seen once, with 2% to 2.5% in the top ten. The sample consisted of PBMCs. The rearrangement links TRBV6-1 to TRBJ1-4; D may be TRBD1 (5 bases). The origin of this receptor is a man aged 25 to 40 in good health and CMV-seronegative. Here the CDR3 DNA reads TGTGCCAGCAGTATGACAGTTAATGAAAAACTGTTTTTT. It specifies CASSMTVNEKLFF.